These T cell receptor beta chains were read from a single sample in a study of memory CD4+ T cells and cytomegalovirus serostatus. Only in-frame clones appear in the TCRdb table, and some are missing; sequencing was by immunoSEQ multiplex PCR. Among roughly 60,000 clones listed, about 81% were seen once. Sample: memory CD4+ T cells from blood. The receptor set was obtained from an adult in good health and CMV-seronegative. CDR3s include the opening cysteine and the closing phenylalanine or tryptophan. D genes are given only for firm matches.

v_gene,len,d_gene,j_gene,CDR3aa
TRBV19,14,-,TRBJ2-4,CASSPGLAKNIQYF
TRBV7-8,14,-,TRBJ2-5,CASSPGSHQETQYF
TRBV4-1,15,TRBD1,TRBJ1-1,CASSYRQGRSTEAFF
TRBV5-1,15,TRBD1,TRBJ2-3,CASSSRGQSTDTQYF
TRBV7-9,15,TRBD1,TRBJ2-1,CASDGTGAWYTEQFF
TRBV7-2,16,TRBD2,TRBJ2-7,CASSGSFGTSRYEQYF
TRBV7-9,15,TRBD1,TRBJ1-4,CASSLGKGAHEKLFF
TRBV14,15,TRBD1,TRBJ2-7,CASSQIQGADYEQYF
TRBV5-8,16,TRBD1,TRBJ2-1,CASSLYCGTGMCEQFF
TRBV11-2,14,-,TRBJ2-5,CASSLAGWRETQYF
TRBV14,17,TRBD2,TRBJ2-1,CASSQDFSGRPYNEQFF
TRBV7-2,18,TRBD1,TRBJ2-3,CASSLARTGSAGTDTQYF
TRBV28,16,-,TRBJ1-5,CASSPTGGIRGQPQHF
TRBV30,12,-,TRBJ2-3,CAWSPLTDTQYF
TRBV7-2,11,-,TRBJ2-5,CASRAQETQYF
TRBV7-8,13,-,TRBJ2-7,CASSPHQSYEQYF
TRBV19,15,-,TRBJ2-7,CASSIPGTILYEQYF
TRBV4-1,13,TRBD1,TRBJ2-1,CASSQVGYRGKFF
TRBV7-2,16,TRBD2,TRBJ2-1,CASSLEGRGMSPEQFF
TRBV5-4,15,-,TRBJ2-6,CASSLAGAGANVLTF
TRBV5-4,16,TRBD1,TRBJ2-6,CASRLQGVAGANVLTF
TRBV19,16,-,TRBJ1-3,CASSDRPGVSGNTIYF
TRBV10-3,12,-,TRBJ1-1,CASSGRNTEAFF
TRBV7-9,14,-,TRBJ2-7,CASSFGQPSYEQYF
TRBV7-6,14,TRBD1,TRBJ2-5,CASSLGQTQETQYF
TRBV6-5,16,-,TRBJ2-7,CASSYGGSSPSYEQYF
TRBV28,14,TRBD2,TRBJ2-1,CASILAGGYNEQFF
TRBV30,12,-,TRBJ2-4,CAWSVGGSIQYF
TRBV15,18,-,TRBJ2-1,CATSRGNIGAGSYNEQFF
TRBV19,15,TRBD1,TRBJ1-1,CASTLGQGPNTEAFF
TRBV6-1,17,TRBD2,TRBJ2-7,CASSEAGMGTITYEQYF
TRBV18,13,-,TRBJ2-2,CASSPSAEGELFF
TRBV28,16,-,TRBJ1-4,CASSLSVGLINEKLFF
TRBV4-2,15,-,TRBJ2-3,CASSPTGPRSDTQYF
TRBV2,12,-,TRBJ2-1,CASSEAGWVEFF
TRBV19,12,TRBD1,TRBJ1-1,CASKDRDREAFF
TRBV6-1,13,TRBD2,TRBJ2-2,CASSRGDTGELFF
TRBV27,18,TRBD1,TRBJ1-4,CASSSPRLYTGGNEKLFF
TRBV5-8,15,-,TRBJ1-5,CASSFPDYSNQPQHF
TRBV6-6,16,-,TRBJ1-1,CASRSSGGGGNTEAFF
TRBV27,14,TRBD1,TRBJ1-2,CASRRRQGPYGYTF
TRBV4-3,17,TRBD2,TRBJ2-7,CASSQGTSGMGGEEQYF
TRBV6-1,14,-,TRBJ1-2,CASSAGAQGSGYTF
TRBV11-3,14,-,TRBJ2-7,CASSAGWGTYEQYF
TRBV7-2,15,-,TRBJ2-5,CASSKRGGSQETQYF
TRBV5-1,15,TRBD2,TRBJ2-7,CASSLDSGRMYEQYF
TRBV7-2,15,TRBD2,TRBJ2-1,CASSLLAGLNNEQFF
TRBV18,16,-,TRBJ2-6,CASSPQGSSGANVLTF
TRBV27,19,TRBD2,TRBJ2-1,CASRPRRGAGEGAYNEQFF
TRBV6-6,16,TRBD1,TRBJ1-5,CASSPGQGAYFQPQHF
TRBV19,15,-,TRBJ2-2,CASNYRDRNTGELFF
TRBV6-1,17,TRBD2,TRBJ2-2,CASSAYRASGLAGELFF
TRBV13,16,TRBD2,TRBJ2-7,CASSWRLAGGSHEQYF
TRBV4-1,18,-,TRBJ2-2,CASSPRRAGTANTGELFF